This T cell receptor beta chain was sequenced during a study of shared clonotypes between healthy human individuals. Study conclusions and caveats: Larger richness was generally estimated for naive than memory subsets.

TCRdb keeps only in-frame clones here, not all; method: immunoSEQ multiplex PCR. The table has about 690,000 clones, 90% seen once. Trimming took off 6 bases at V and 4 bases at J, with 13 bases between the two ends. The length of the CDR3 is 14 residues. Germline lookup yields CDR1 LNHDA and CDR2 SQIVND (reference sequence). With regard to this clone: The antigen is unknown.

The rearrangement uses TRBV19 and TRBJ1-5; D may be TRBD1 (5 bases). The sample consisted of memory CD8+ T cells from PBMCs. Subset noted: CD45RO+ cells pooled with CCR7-negative TemRA cells. The TCR sequence derives from a man between 18 and 29 years old in good health. Some clones in this sample may be carry-over from other donors' samples. CDR3 sequence (DNA): TGTGCCAGTAGAATTCGGGGGATTAATCAGCCCCAGCATTTT. Amino acids: CASRIRGINQPQHF.